Below, 23 T cell receptor beta chains from the same sample are listed, as sequenced in a study of shared clonotypes between healthy human individuals. Some clones are missing from TCRdb's copy, which holds only in-frame ones; the method was immunoSEQ multiplex PCR. The sample shows about 2 million clones, 85% to 95% of them seen only once. The sequenced material came from naive CD4+ T cells sorted from blood. Regarding subset: CD45RA+ positively selected. Receptors were obtained from a man aged 18 to 29 in good health.

The chain links TRBV5-4 to TRBJ2-7, with TRBD2 identical over 7 bases. The CDR3 is made up of 14 amino acids. CDR1 and CDR2 (germline): SGHNT, YYREEE (reference sequence). Unmatched junction bases numbered 2, after V lost 0 bases and J lost 2 bases. In nucleotides, the CDR3 is TGTGCCAGCAGCTTGGAACTAGCGCCCTACGAGCAGTACTTC. Its protein is CASSLELAPYEQYF.

The chain employs TRBV5-1 and TRBJ2-2, with 7 bases matching TRBD2. Germline V gene lookup returns CDR1 SGHRS and CDR2 YFSETQ. V was clipped by 5 bases and J by 5 bases; unmatched bases: 9. This CDR3 spans 15 amino acids. The DNA for the CDR3 is TGCGCCAGCAGATCGGATGGCGGGAGAACCGGGGAGCTGTTTTTT. Protein: CASRSDGGRTGELFF.

J is TRBJ2-1 and V is TRBV12-2. TRBV12-2 is a documented pseudogene. The CDR3 sequence is 15 residues long. The CDR3 spells CASRPPGLNGDEQFF. The CDR3 nucleotides are TGTGCAAGTCGTCCCCCCGGTCTAAACGGCGATGAGCAGTTCTTC.

This chain connects TRBV6-1 to TRBJ1-4, with a weak D call TRBD1 (5 bases). CDR1 and CDR2 from the germline V gene are MNHNS and SASEGT. The CDR3 length is 16 residues. Between the trimmed V and J ends, which lost 4 bases and 6 bases, there was a span of 18 bases. CDR3 sequence (DNA): TGTGCCAGCAGTGGCCTAATGGGAAGGGGTCATGAAAAACTGTTTTTT. This gives the protein CASSGLMGRGHEKLFF.

The rearrangement uses TRBV9 and TRBJ2-7, with TRBD2 matching 14 bases. After removal of 2 bases from V and 1 base from J, the junction contained 8 bases not matched to a gene. CDR1 is SGDLS, CDR2 YYNGEE, per germline. CDR3 size: 18 residues. CDR3 sequence: CASSVGTSGGPKSYEQYF. CDR3 in DNA: TGTGCCAGCAGCGTCGGGACTAGCGGGGGACCCAAATCCTACGAGCAGTACTTC.

The chain employs TRBV28 and TRBJ1-2; 9 bases agree with TRBD1. This CDR3 is built from 15 residues. The J segment lost 4 bases and the V segment lost 2 bases, leaving 5 bases of the junction unmatched. Germline assignment: CDR1 MDHEN and CDR2 SYDVKM. The CDR3 is CASSLRDRESYGYTF. CDR3 DNA sequence: TGTGCCAGCAGTTTACGGGACAGGGAGAGCTATGGCTACACCTTC.

This chain uses TRBV10-1 with TRBJ1-4; no clear D. V was trimmed by 8 bases and J by 3 bases, leaving 13 bases between them. There are 14 residues in the CDR3. The germline CDR1 and CDR2 sequences are WNHNN and SYGVQD (reference sequence). The CDR3 DNA reads TGCGCCAGCGTCTTATACCAGCCTAATGAAAAACTGTTTTTT. Translated, it gives CASVLYQPNEKLFF.

The chain is built from TRBV7-2 and TRBJ2-1, with 9 bases aligning to TRBD1. The trim removed 1 base at V and 0 bases at J, leaving 4 bases unmatched. The CDR3 is 17 residues long. From germline, CDR1 is SGHTA and CDR2 FQGNSA. This chain's CDR3 is CASSLEQGAGSYNEQFF. As DNA, the CDR3 is TGTGCCAGCAGCTTAGAACAGGGGGCTGGCTCCTACAATGAGCAGTTCTTC.

The chain recombines TRBV10-3 with TRBJ2-1; D gene uncertain. The CDR3 totals 16 residues. Deletions cut 3 bases from V and 0 bases from J, with 12 bases between. Germline-derived CDR1 and CDR2 are ENHRY and SYGVKD. This CDR3 reads CAISENSRSSYNEQFF. In DNA form, the CDR3 reads TGTGCCATCAGTGAAAACTCCCGAAGCTCCTACAATGAGCAGTTCTTC.

CDR3: CASSKQGLASGELFF. In DNA form, the CDR3 reads TGTGCCAGCTCAAAACAGGGACTAGCGTCCGGGGAGCTGTTTTTT. This rearrangement joins TRBV18 to TRBJ2-2, with TRBD2 identical over 10 bases. Germline values: CDR1 KGHSH, CDR2 LQKENI. V shed 5 bases, J shed 6 bases, and the junction held 6 bases outside the gene matches. The CDR3 is made up of 15 amino acids.

The chain joins TRBV20-1 to TRBJ1-2, with D hard to call. V was cut by 8 bases and J by 4 bases, with 11 bases left in between. Germline assignment: CDR1 DFQATT and CDR2 SNEGSKA (reference sequence). The CDR3 contains 11 residues. This chain's CDR3 is CSLRYSYGYTF. The CDR3 DNA reads as TGCAGTCTCCGTTATTCCTATGGCTACACCTTC.

The chain combines TRBV25-1 with TRBJ2-6, with D possibly being TRBD1 (5 bases). The V gene lost 1 base and the J gene lost 4 bases, with 11 bases spanning the gap. CDR3 length equals 16 residues. Looked up from germline, CDR1 is MGHDK and CDR2 is SYGVNS. CDR3 sequence: CASSEFGAAGANVLTF. CDR3 nucleotides: TGTGCCAGCAGTGAATTTGGGGCGGCGGGGGCCAACGTCCTGACTTTC. The whole variable domain, filled in from reference TRBV25-1 and TRBJ2-6, reads EADIYQTPRYLVIGTGKKITLECSQTMGHDKMYWYQQDPGMELHLIHYSYGVNSTEKGDLSSESTVSRIRTEHFPLTLESARPSHTSQYLCASSEFGAAGANVLTFGAGSRLTVL.

The genes are TRBV18 and TRBJ1-5; 7 positions agree with TRBD1. CDR3 length equals 14 residues. Trimming removed 4 bases from V and 6 bases from J; junction bases left unmatched: 6. Germline CDR1 is KGHSH and CDR2 is LQKENI. The CDR3 nucleotides are TGTGCCAGCTCACGACAGGGAGAGGGTCAGCCCCAGCATTTT. Protein product: CASSRQGEGQPQHF.

This chain joins TRBV9 and TRBJ2-3; 7 bases align to TRBD1. Germline CDR1 SGDLS, CDR2 YYNGEE. After removal of 2 bases from V and 0 bases from J, the junction contained 3 bases not matched to a gene. The CDR3 has 15 residues. The CDR3 reads CASSVGQSSTDTQYF. The CDR3 bases are TGTGCCAGCAGCGTGGGACAGTCTAGCACAGATACGCAGTATTTT.

J is TRBJ1-3 and V is TRBV6-1; D is unclear. V was trimmed by 6 bases and J by 2 bases, leaving 8 bases between them. The length of the CDR3 is 13 residues. The germline gives CDR1 MNHNS, CDR2 SASEGT. CDR3 amino acids: CASRRPAGNTIYF. DNA for the CDR3: TGTGCCAGCAGAAGACCTGCTGGAAACACCATATATTTT.

The chain uses TRBV7-9 and TRBJ1-4; 9 nucleotides match TRBD1. J was trimmed by 8 bases and V by 5 bases; bases with no gene match: 9. CDR3 length equals 15 residues. CDR1 and CDR2 from the germline V gene are SEHNR and FQNEAQ (reference sequence). This CDR3 is CASSPLQGAGEKLFF. The CDR3 nucleotides read TGTGCCAGCAGCCCCCTACAGGGGGCGGGGGAAAAACTGTTTTTT.

CDR3 DNA sequence: TGTGCCAGCAGTGCACGGCACACAGATACGCAGTATTTT. Its translation: CASSARHTDTQYF. The chain couples TRBV2 to TRBJ2-3; D unclear. CDR3 length: 13 residues. Germline V gene lookup returns CDR1 SNHLY and CDR2 FYNNEI. V was shortened by 4 bases and J by 2 bases, with 7 bases between the two germline ends.

This chain joins TRBV5-4 and TRBJ1-2; D remains unclear. CDR1 and CDR2 (germline): SGHNT, YYREEE (reference sequence). CDR3 size: 16 residues. V dropped 0 bases and J dropped 0 bases, with 12 bases sitting between them. CDR3 protein: CASSLAKGHANYGYTF. The CDR3 nucleotides read TGTGCCAGCAGCTTGGCGAAGGGTCACGCTAACTATGGCTACACCTTC.

This chain links TRBV29-1 with TRBJ2-7; D remains unclear. V was pared by 7 bases and J by 5 bases, with 21 bases between. The germline V gene has CDR1 SQVTM and CDR2 ANQGSEA. The CDR3 is 14 amino acids. CDR3 nucleotides: TGCAGCGCCCCGGCGCGATCCCTGAACAACGAGCAGTACTTC. Encoded protein: CSAPARSLNNEQYF.

The chain joins TRBV5-6 to TRBJ2-7, with D unresolved. This CDR3 has 15 amino acids. Germline V CDR1 and CDR2: SGHDT, YYEEEE. Trimming cost V 0 bases and J 6 bases, with 16 bases left between them. CDR3 protein: CASSLGRQEAREQYF. The CDR3 DNA reads TGTGCCAGCAGCTTGGGTCGACAAGAGGCCCGCGAGCAGTACTTC.

The genes are TRBV21-1 and TRBJ2-7; the table names TRBD1, a call not compared with the DNA. TRBV21-1 is a recognized pseudogene. There are 15 residues in the CDR3. CDR3 residues: CASSIDRGRMYEQYF. The CDR3, as DNA: TGTGCCAGCAGCATCGACAGGGGGCGAATGTACGAGCAGTACTTC.

The chain recombines TRBV7-2 with TRBJ2-2; D might be TRBD1 or TRBD2, each matching 6 bases. V lost 6 bases and J 3 bases, leaving 11 bases between the germline ends. The CDR3 covers 14 residues. Germline CDR1 reads SGHTA; CDR2 reads FQGNSA. The chain's CDR3 is CASRKGGDTGELFF. CDR3 sequence (DNA): TGTGCCAGCAGGAAGGGGGGAGACACCGGGGAGCTGTTTTTT.

The chain's CDR3 is CASSRGGITDTQYF. The CDR3, as DNA: TGTGCCAGCAGTCGAGGGGGGATCACAGATACGCAGTATTTT. V gene TRBV6-6 combines with J gene TRBJ2-3; D is perhaps TRBD1 or TRBD2 (6 bases each). The CDR3 totals 14 residues. Germline assignment: CDR1 MNHNY and CDR2 SVGAGI (reference sequence). V was clipped by 5 bases and J by 2 bases, with 11 bases between them.